These 28 T cell receptor beta chains were all obtained from the same sample, sequenced in a study of T cells in pancreatic ductal adenocarcinoma. Profiling relied on immunoSEQ multiplex PCR, and the TCRdb table lists in-frame clones only, not all of them. The data contain around 2,500 clones, around 84% of them seen just once; the ten biggest clones take up around 6.3%. Selected pancreatic ductal adenocarcinoma patients had undergone surgery without neoadjuvant therapy. Sequencing was performed on pancreatic tumor tissue. These receptor sequences come from a human donor with pancreatic ductal adenocarcinoma.

The rearrangement joins TRBV5-4 to TRBJ2-3, with a possible D match to TRBD1 (6 bases). This CDR3 contains 16 residues. The ends were cut back, 0 bases at V and 4 bases at J, with 15 bases in the middle. Germline CDR1 SGHNT, CDR2 YYREEE (reference sequence). CDR3 sequence (DNA): TGTGCCAGCAGCTTGGATGGGGGTGGGGGCTCAGATACGCAGTATTTT. It codes for CASSLDGGGGSDTQYF.

The rearrangement uses TRBV29-1 and TRBJ2-5; the match to TRBD2 covers 9 bases. This CDR3 region has 15 residues. V shed 7 bases, J shed 5 bases, and the junction held 14 bases outside the gene matches. CDR1 SQVTM and CDR2 ANQGSEA come from the germline V gene. The CDR3 DNA follows: TGCAGCGCCCTCGGGGGTAGCGGGAGCACGGAGACCCAGTACTTC. Its protein product is CSALGGSGSTETQYF.

The chain combines TRBV19 with TRBJ2-5; 12 bases agree with TRBD2. V dropped 5 bases and J dropped 5; count of bases not matched to a gene: 9. The germline V gene encodes CDR1 LNHDA and CDR2 SQIVND (reference sequence). This CDR3 has 16 residues. The DNA for the CDR3 is TGTGCCAGTAGTGACCTAGCGGGAGGGCTCGGGGAGACCCAGTACTTC. Translating it yields CASSDLAGGLGETQYF.

The chain recombines TRBV7-2 with TRBJ1-1; possible D gene TRBD1, 5 bases. The CDR3 is made up of 13 amino acids. Trimming cost V 4 bases and J 3 bases, with 9 bases left between them. Germline CDR1 reads SGHTA; CDR2 reads FQGNSA. The CDR3 nucleotides read TGTGCCAGCAGCTCCCAGGGATACACTGAAGCTTTCTTT. Translated, it gives CASSSQGYTEAFF.

The chain couples TRBV14 to TRBJ2-2, with D perhaps TRBD2 (6 bases). Germline CDR1 reads SGHDN; CDR2 reads FVKESK. V was pared by 3 bases and J by 4 bases, with 15 bases between. This CDR3 spans 16 amino acids. CDR3 region: CASSHSGLWGTGELFF. CDR3 bases: TGTGCCAGCAGCCACTCGGGACTCTGGGGCACCGGGGAGCTGTTTTTT.

This clone came up a few times. The chain is built from TRBV7-9 and TRBJ1-5; TRBD1 aligns across 7 bases. The length of the CDR3 is 17 residues. The germline gives CDR1 SEHNR, CDR2 FQNEAQ (reference sequence). The junction had 10 bases not matched to a gene; V was cut back by 5 bases and J by 0 bases. The CDR3 protein is CASSSGQGVNSNQPQHF. CDR3 DNA sequence: TGTGCCAGCAGCAGTGGGCAGGGGGTGAATAGCAATCAGCCCCAGCATTTT. The full variable domain, completed using reference TRBV7-9 and TRBJ1-5, is DTGVSQNPRHKITKRGQNVTFRCDPISEHNRLYWYRQTLGQGPEFLTYFQNEAQLEKSRLLSDRFSAERPKGSFSTLEIQRTEQGDSAMYLCASSSGQGVNSNQPQHFGDGTRLSIL.

This clone has just a few counts. The CDR3 sequence is CASTDRGNTEAFF. CDR3 DNA: TGTGCCAGCACTGACAGGGGGAACACTGAAGCTTTCTTT. V usage is TRBV19 and J usage is TRBJ1-1; 8 nucleotides line up with TRBD1. Germline-derived CDR1 and CDR2 are LNHDA and SQIVND (reference sequence). The CDR3 has 13 amino acids. V gave up 9 bases and J gave up 1 base; unmatched junction bases: 4.

The chain employs TRBV7-9 and TRBJ1-1; possibly TRBD1 for D (5 bases). V gave up 1 base and J gave up 0 bases, with 15 bases separating them. This CDR3 region has 17 residues. Germline V gives CDR1 SEHNR, CDR2 FQNEAQ (reference sequence). This chain's CDR3 is CASSLVVRDDLNTEAFF. The CDR3 coding sequence is TGTGCCAGCAGCTTAGTGGTGCGGGACGACTTGAACACTGAAGCTTTCTTT.

V usage is TRBV7-2 and J usage is TRBJ1-5; TRBD1 matches at 7 bases. V shed 4 bases and J 2 bases; nucleotides not matched to a gene: 5. From germline, CDR1 is SGHTA and CDR2 FQGNSA. This CDR3 comprises 15 residues. CDR3 in DNA: TGTGCCAGCAGCTCACAGGGGATTGGCAATCAGCCCCAGCATTTT. Its translation is CASSSQGIGNQPQHF.

The chain links TRBV6-6 to TRBJ2-5, with 7 bases that match TRBD2. The germline gives CDR1 MNHNY, CDR2 SVGAGI (reference sequence). Trimming removed 4 bases from V and 2 bases from J; junction bases left unmatched: 7. There are 15 residues in the CDR3. CDR3 loop: CASSLVGGPQETQYF. CDR3 DNA sequence: TGTGCCAGCAGTTTAGTGGGAGGGCCGCAAGAGACCCAGTACTTC.

V and J are TRBV5-5 and TRBJ2-1; maybe TRBD2 (5 bases). This CDR3 is built from 12 residues. V shed 0 bases and J shed 15 bases, with 13 bases lying between them. The V gene's germline CDR1 is SGHKS and CDR2 YYEKEE (reference sequence). CDR3 amino acids: CASSLAGLYGFF. The CDR3, as DNA: TGTGCCAGCAGCTTGGCCGGACTTTACGGGTTCTTC.

The chain combines TRBV5-1 with TRBJ2-7, with 7 bases aligning to TRBD1. CDR1 and CDR2 from the germline V gene are SGHRS and YFSETQ. The CDR3 sequence is 14 residues long. The J segment lost 4 bases and the V segment lost 2 bases, leaving 6 bases of the junction unmatched. CDR3 sequence reads: CASSLRGRIYEQYF. CDR3 in DNA: TGCGCCAGCAGCTTAAGGGGGCGCATTTACGAGCAGTACTTC.

This chain connects TRBV19 to TRBJ1-2, with D uncertain. V gave up 5 bases and J gave up 4 bases, with 8 bases separating them. CDR1 is LNHDA, CDR2 SQIVND, per germline (reference sequence). This CDR3 spans 12 amino acids. This CDR3 is CASSSRVYGYTF. CDR3 DNA sequence: TGTGCCAGTAGTTCCCGAGTCTATGGCTACACCTTC.

The V call is TRBV28, the J call TRBJ2-2; 13 bases are a match to TRBD2. From germline, CDR1 is MDHEN and CDR2 SYDVKM. The CDR3 covers 17 residues. V lost 5 bases to trimming and J lost 0 bases; unmatched junction nucleotides: 3. The CDR3 DNA is TGTGCCAGCAGTGGACTAGCGGGAGTGGCGAACACCGGGGAGCTGTTTTTT. Translation gives CASSGLAGVANTGELFF. Full variable domain (remainder filled in from reference TRBV28 and TRBJ2-2): DVKVTQSSRYLVKRTGEKVFLECVQDMDHENMFWYRQDPGLGLRLIYFSYDVKMKEKGDIPEGYSVSREKKERFSLILESASTNQTSMYLCASSGLAGVANTGELFFGEGSRLTVL.

Of note for this clone: The junction departs from the called germline gene at one end, perhaps through a read error. The chain couples TRBV19 to TRBJ1-3, with D unclear. Germline CDR1 reads LNHDA; CDR2 reads SQIVND (reference sequence). This CDR3 contains 15 residues. The CDR3 DNA reads as TGTGCCAGTAGTCGACGCCAGGACTCTGGAAACACCACATATTTT. This sequence encodes CASSRRQDSGNTTYF.

The J gene is TRBJ2-2, the V gene TRBV6-7, with TRBD2 matching 9 bases. TRBV6-7 is identified as an open reading frame with a role that is uncertain. Losses at the gene ends were 5 bases for V and 6 bases for J; bases not matched to a gene: 13. This CDR3 region has 17 residues. The CDR3: CASSPRLAERPPGELFF. DNA of the CDR3: TGTGCCAGCAGTCCCCGACTAGCGGAGAGGCCCCCCGGGGAGCTGTTTTTT.

The chain carries TRBV2 and TRBJ2-3; TRBD2 matches at 9 bases. Per the germline V gene, CDR1 is SNHLY and CDR2 is FYNNEI. This CDR3 is built from 15 residues. V gave up 10 bases and J gave up 4 bases; unmatched junction bases: 12. CDR3 residues: CATMLAGLPSDTQYF. CDR3 bases: TGTGCCACCATGCTAGCGGGATTGCCCTCAGATACGCAGTATTTT.

This rearrangement joins TRBV28 to TRBJ2-7; 12 nucleotides agree with TRBD1. V lost 4 bases to trimming and J lost 7 bases; unmatched junction nucleotides: 8. This CDR3 has 15 residues. CDR1 and CDR2 from the germline V gene are MDHEN and SYDVKM. The CDR3: CASSYRGQGAREQYF. The CDR3 coding sequence is TGTGCCAGCAGTTACAGGGGACAGGGGGCCAGGGAGCAGTACTTC.

This clone was recorded only once. The genes are TRBV29-1 and TRBJ2-1; TRBD2 matches at 11 bases. The length of the CDR3 is 15 residues. After removal of 7 bases from V and 4 bases from J, the junction contained 9 bases not matched to a gene. Germline V gene lookup returns CDR1 SQVTM and CDR2 ANQGSEA. In DNA form, the CDR3 reads TGCAGCGCCGTAGCGGGAGGGCCCTCTTACAATGAGCAGTTCTTC. Translation: CSAVAGGPSYNEQFF.

This clone was observed a single time. This sequence joins TRBV7-2 and TRBJ2-3; D possibly corresponds to TRBD2 (6 bases). Germline loops: CDR1 SGHTA, CDR2 FQGNSA. The CDR3 extends over 13 amino acids. Deletions cut 4 bases from V and 3 bases from J, with 8 bases between. The CDR3 loop reads CASSSRETDTQYF. In nucleotides, the CDR3 is TGTGCCAGCAGCTCCCGGGAGACAGATACGCAGTATTTT.

This chain links TRBV6-5 with TRBJ1-4; D perhaps matches TRBD1 (6 bases). V was shortened by 6 bases and J by 4 bases, with 12 bases between the two germline ends. This CDR3 has 14 residues. Germline V lookup: CDR1 MNHEY, CDR2 SVGAGI. The CDR3 region has the DNA TGTGCCAGCAGACCTACAGGGAGTAATGAAAAACTGTTTTTT. It specifies CASRPTGSNEKLFF.

The rearrangement links TRBV21-1 to TRBJ2-7; the listed D gene, TRBD2, was not tested against the DNA. TRBV21-1 is a pseudogene segment. The CDR3 contains 10 residues. The CDR3: CARAYYEQYF. Here the CDR3 DNA reads TGTGCCAGAGCCTACTACGAGCAGTACTTC.

The table lists this clone with a count of one. The chain joins TRBV4-1 to TRBJ1-4, with 8 bases that match TRBD1. This CDR3 has 18 residues. Germline loops: CDR1 MGHRA, CDR2 YSYEKL. Trimming took 0 bases from V and 6 from J; bases not matched to a gene: 12. The CDR3 DNA sequence: TGCGCCAGCAGCCAAGAAGGGGGGACAGGCAGGAAGGATGAAAAACTGTTTTTT. It is translated as CASSQEGGTGRKDEKLFF.

J is TRBJ1-1 and V is TRBV7-8; D gene unclear. The CDR3 loop spans 15 amino acids. Germline loops: CDR1 SGHVS, CDR2 FQNEAQ. Trimming removed 5 bases at V and 11 bases at J, with 24 bases between. The CDR3 sequence is CASSPDAGKPARAFF. The CDR3 DNA follows: TGTGCCAGCAGCCCAGACGCCGGGAAGCCGGCGCGGGCTTTCTTT.

The V and J genes are TRBV7-3 and TRBJ2-1; D possibly corresponds to TRBD2 (6 bases). Germline V gives CDR1 SGHTA, CDR2 FQGTGA. The V end lost 1 base, the J end lost 5 bases, and 15 bases lay between the germline ends. The CDR3 covers 16 residues. The DNA for the CDR3 is TGTGCCAGCAGCTTAAGGACCCGGGAGAGCAACAATGAGCAGTTCTTC. Translated: CASSLRTRESNNEQFF.

The CDR3 DNA is TGTGCCAGCAGCTTAGACAGGGGGAGCTACGAGCAGTACTTC. Encoded protein: CASSLDRGSYEQYF. The rearrangement links TRBV11-2 to TRBJ2-7; TRBD1 matches at 7 bases. Germline V gene data show CDR1 as SGHAT and CDR2 as FQNNGV. CDR3 length: 14 amino acids. The J segment lost 3 bases and the V segment lost 0 bases, leaving 2 bases of the junction unmatched.

V gene TRBV28 combines with J gene TRBJ2-5, with a weak D call TRBD2 (5 bases). The germline V gene encodes CDR1 MDHEN and CDR2 SYDVKM. CDR3 size: 15 residues. Trimming took 6 bases from V and 7 from J, leaving 21 bases between them. The CDR3 spells CASRLRDTNRWTQYF. The CDR3 DNA follows: TGTGCCAGCAGGCTCCGGGATACGAACCGTTGGACCCAGTACTTC.

This clone was seen a handful of times. CDR3 bases: TGTGCCAGCAGTCAGACTAGCGGGAGTGCCCATGAGCAGTTCTTC. Amino acid sequence: CASSQTSGSAHEQFF. This chain joins TRBV7-6 and TRBJ2-1; 12 nucleotides align to TRBD2. This CDR3 has 15 amino acids. Germline assignment: CDR1 SGHVS and CDR2 FNYEAQ. V shed 6 bases and J 8 bases; nucleotides not matched to a gene: 8.